The clone carrying this TCR beta chain has a count of ten or more. Antigen unknown. The CDR3 length is 15 residues. With 3 bases removed from V and 3 bases from J, the gap between germline ends came to 14 bases. This entry belongs to a study of human T cells and chemical hapten exposure. Study information: The sensitizing agent was 2% DPC, placed on about 2 cm by about 2 cm of upper inner arm skin. Notes on the study in general: DPC sensitization produced no change in TCRs with frequency above 1 in 1000. Positively correlated with patch test score were the counts of PT1 expanded TCRs.

Specified time point: pre-sensitization, week 0. The treatment here: therapeutic diphenylcyclopropenone sensitization with weekly scalp DPC. RNA extraction used unfractionated whole blood as the source of total RNA. One entry per CDR3 protein, called by TCRdb with MiXCR from the RACE reads. The table records tens of thousands of distinct CDR3 sequences, around 10% of them present only once. The TCR originated in a woman between 35 and 50 years old with alopecia areata. Some clones in this sample may be carry-over from other donors' samples. The chain joins TRBV12-3 or TRBV12-4 to TRBJ2-5; the D gene is possibly TRBD2 (5 bases). The specimen was whole blood, collected in connection with sensitization to the hapten diphenylcyclopropenone (DPC). CDR3 region: CASSFQTRVEETQYF. CDR3 coding DNA: TGTGCCAGCAGTTTTCAAACTAGAGTCGAAGAGACCCAGTACTTC.